This TCR beta chain was captured by sequencing in a study of early T cells in non-severe SARS-CoV-2 infection. Points from the study as a whole: Anti-spike CD8 responses were favored by VDJdb matching, which missed private and CD4 specificities.

The library protocol tagged individual cDNA molecules with unique molecular identifiers. TCRdb ran MiXCR on the 5' RACE reads and lists one entry per CDR3 protein. The sample lists about 34,000 distinct CDR3 sequences, 5% to 7% occurring once. This clonotype was detected many times. Its antigen is not known. Germline CDR1 and CDR2: KGHSH and LQKENI. Deletions cut 5 bases from V and 5 bases from J, with 9 bases between. The CDR3 contains 13 residues. This rearrangement joins TRBV18 to TRBJ2-2; tentatively, D is TRBD1 (5 bases). The sample consisted of whole blood. This sequence was found in an adult who was a healthcare worker with PCR-confirmed SARS-CoV-2 infection or an uninfected control (not recorded which). CDR3 sequence: CASSSQGTGELFF. CDR3 coding DNA: TGTGCCAGCTCATCTCAGGGTACCGGGGAGCTGTTTTTT.